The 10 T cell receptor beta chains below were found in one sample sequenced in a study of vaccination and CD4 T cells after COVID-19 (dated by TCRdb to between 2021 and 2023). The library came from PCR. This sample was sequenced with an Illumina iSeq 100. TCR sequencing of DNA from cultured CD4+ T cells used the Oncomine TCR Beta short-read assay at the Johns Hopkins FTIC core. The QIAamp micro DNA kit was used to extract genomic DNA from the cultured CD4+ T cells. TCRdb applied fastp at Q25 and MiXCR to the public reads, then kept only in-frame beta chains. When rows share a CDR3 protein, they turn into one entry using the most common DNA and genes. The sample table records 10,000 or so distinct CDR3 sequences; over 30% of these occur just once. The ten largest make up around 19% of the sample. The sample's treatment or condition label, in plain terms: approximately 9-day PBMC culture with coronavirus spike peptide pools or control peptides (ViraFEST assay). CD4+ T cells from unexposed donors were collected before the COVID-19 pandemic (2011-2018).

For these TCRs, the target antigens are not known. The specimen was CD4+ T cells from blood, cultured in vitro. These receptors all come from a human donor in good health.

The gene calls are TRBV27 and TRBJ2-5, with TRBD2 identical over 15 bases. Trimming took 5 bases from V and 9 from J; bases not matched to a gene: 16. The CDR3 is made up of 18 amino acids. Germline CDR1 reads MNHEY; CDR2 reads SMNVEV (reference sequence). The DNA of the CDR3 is TGTGCCAGCAGTCCTCGTTGGACTAGCGGGAGGGAGGGGCGGTCCCAGTACTTC. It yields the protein CASSPRWTSGREGRSQYF.

CDR3: CASSLGPAGNGQPQHF. The CDR3 DNA is TGTGCCAGCAGCTTAGGACCGGCAGGGAACGGTCAGCCCCAGCATTTT. V gene TRBV7-2 combines with J gene TRBJ1-5, with D perhaps TRBD1 (5 bases). Trimming pared 1 base from V and 6 bases from J, leaving 16 bases between. The CDR3 runs to 16 residues. The germline V gene encodes CDR1 SGHTA and CDR2 FQGNSA.

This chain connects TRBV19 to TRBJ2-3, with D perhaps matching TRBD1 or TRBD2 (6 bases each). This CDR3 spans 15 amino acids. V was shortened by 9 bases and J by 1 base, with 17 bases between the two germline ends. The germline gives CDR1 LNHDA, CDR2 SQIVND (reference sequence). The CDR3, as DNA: TGTGCCAGCCAAAAGAGGGGGGTCGGCACAGATACGCAGTATTTT. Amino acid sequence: CASQKRGVGTDTQYF.

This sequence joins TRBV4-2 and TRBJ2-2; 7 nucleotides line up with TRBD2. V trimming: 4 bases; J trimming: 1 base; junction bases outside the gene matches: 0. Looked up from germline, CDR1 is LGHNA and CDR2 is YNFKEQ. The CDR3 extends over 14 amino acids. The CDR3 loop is CASSREGNTGELFF. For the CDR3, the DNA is TGTGCCAGCAGCCGGGAGGGGAACACCGGGGAGCTGTTTTTT.

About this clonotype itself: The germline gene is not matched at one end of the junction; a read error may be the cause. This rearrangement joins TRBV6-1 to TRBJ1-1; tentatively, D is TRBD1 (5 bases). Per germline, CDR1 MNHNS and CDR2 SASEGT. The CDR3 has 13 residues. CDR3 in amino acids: CASSPQLDGRGLF. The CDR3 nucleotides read TGTGCCAGCAGTCCTCAATTGGATGGTAGGGGCCTTTTT.

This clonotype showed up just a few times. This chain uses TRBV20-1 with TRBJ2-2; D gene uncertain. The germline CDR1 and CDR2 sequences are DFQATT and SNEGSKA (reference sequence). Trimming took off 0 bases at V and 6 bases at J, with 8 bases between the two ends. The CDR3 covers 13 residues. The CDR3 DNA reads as TGCAGTGCTAGAGATATTGCCGCCGGGGAGCTGTTTTTT. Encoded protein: CSARDIAAGELFF.

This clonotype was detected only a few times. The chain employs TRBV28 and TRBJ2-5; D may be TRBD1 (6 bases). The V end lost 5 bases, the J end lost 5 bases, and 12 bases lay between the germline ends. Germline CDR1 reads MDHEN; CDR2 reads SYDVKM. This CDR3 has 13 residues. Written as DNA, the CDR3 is TGTGCCAGCAGTACCAGGGGCCAGGAGACCCAGTACTTC. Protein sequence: CASSTRGQETQYF.

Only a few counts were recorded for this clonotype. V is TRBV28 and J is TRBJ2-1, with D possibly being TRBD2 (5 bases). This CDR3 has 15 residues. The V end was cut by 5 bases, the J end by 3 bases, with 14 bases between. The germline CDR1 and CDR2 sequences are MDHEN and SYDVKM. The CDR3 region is CASSQTRTLYNEQFF. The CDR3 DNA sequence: TGTGCCAGCAGTCAGACCCGGACTCTCTACAATGAGCAGTTCTTC.

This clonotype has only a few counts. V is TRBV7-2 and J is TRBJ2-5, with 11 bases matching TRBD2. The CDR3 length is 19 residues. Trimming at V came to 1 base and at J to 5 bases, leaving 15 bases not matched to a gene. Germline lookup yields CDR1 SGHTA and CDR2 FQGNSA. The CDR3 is CASSLVSGTSGGGGETQYF. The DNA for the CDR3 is TGTGCCAGCAGCTTAGTTAGTGGGACTAGCGGAGGAGGTGGGGAGACCCAGTACTTC.

CDR3 bases: TGTGCCCGGGACAACCGAAACTATGGCTACACCTTC. Its translation: CARDNRNYGYTF. The rearrangement uses TRBV30 and TRBJ1-2, with D tentatively TRBD1 (6 bases). CDR3 length equals 12 residues. Germline V gene lookup returns CDR1 GTSNPN and CDR2 SVGIG (reference sequence). The V end lost 8 bases, the J end lost 2 bases, and 12 bases lay between the germline ends.